One and the same sample provided the 13 T cell receptor beta chains below, sequenced in a study of regulatory T cells in long-lasting Graves disease. Time point specified: newly diagnosed GD, antithyroid drugs for less than 3 months. PBMC RNA served as the TCR library source. Construction of the TCR beta libraries employed iRepertoire HTBI primers in conjunction with Arm-PCR of CDR3 regions. TCRdb processed the multiplex PCR reads anew with MiXCR; each CDR3 protein has one entry. The table lists 450,000 to 600,000 distinct CDR3 sequences, roughly 14% of them singletons. These data are also associated with another study on T cells in Graves' hyperthyroidism and ophthalmopathy.

Sequences were derived from peripheral blood mononuclear cells (PBMCs), sampled at new diagnosis, from a patient treated with antithyroid drugs. The source of these receptors is a young man with Graves disease.

This clonotype was observed many times. The rearrangement joins TRBV7-2 to TRBJ2-1; D gene ambiguous. From germline, CDR1 is SGHTA and CDR2 FQGNSA. V was trimmed by 0 bases and J by 2 bases, leaving 5 bases between them. The CDR3 contains 14 residues. The CDR3: CASSLARAYNEQFF. In DNA form, the CDR3 reads TGTGCCAGCAGCTTAGCCCGGGCCTACAATGAGCAGTTCTTC.

The chain is built from TRBV12-3 or TRBV12-4 and TRBJ2-1; D not certain. There are 13 residues in the CDR3. V lost 7 bases to trimming and J lost 6 bases, with 13 bases between them. DNA for the CDR3: TGTGCCAGCACTCAGTTTTTAGGCAATGAGCAGTTCTTC. It specifies CASTQFLGNEQFF.

This clonotype appeared many times. The chain combines TRBV6-1 with TRBJ2-1; TRBD2 aligns across 8 bases. With V trimmed by 5 bases and J by 4 bases, 7 bases remained unmatched. Germline CDR1 and CDR2: MNHNS and SASEGT. The CDR3 totals 15 residues. CDR3 loop: CASSRTSGVYNEQFF. In nucleotides, the CDR3 is TGTGCCAGCAGTCGTACTAGCGGAGTTTACAATGAGCAGTTCTTC.

This clonotype has at least ten counts. A read error may account for a junction end that differs from germline. The chain has TRBV9 and TRBJ2-1; 12 nucleotides align to TRBD2. The CDR3 sequence is 16 residues long. Germline CDR1 reads SGDLS; CDR2 reads YYNGEE. CDR3 region: CASSGPGLAGRGEQFF. The CDR3 DNA follows: TGTGCCAGCAGCGGACCTGGACTAGCGGGACGGGGTGAGCAATTCTTC.

The rearrangement joins TRBV11-2 to TRBJ2-2; 7 bases line up with TRBD2. The germline gives CDR1 SGHAT, CDR2 FQNNGV. J was trimmed by 4 bases and V by 3 bases; bases with no gene match: 5. This CDR3 is 15 amino acids long. The CDR3 bases are TGTGCCAGCAGCTTGGCGGGGGTCCCCACCGGGGAGCTGTTTTTT. It yields the protein CASSLAGVPTGELFF.

About this clonotype itself: The junction differs from germline at one of its ends, possibly a read error. The gene calls are TRBV5-1 and TRBJ2-1; D remains unclear. This CDR3 comprises 14 residues. Germline lookup yields CDR1 SGHRS and CDR2 YFSETQ. The DNA for the CDR3 is TGCGCCAACAGCTTGGAAACGTCCTCACAAGATACAATCTTC. Translating it yields CANSLETSSQDTIF.

The table lists this clonotype with a few counts. V and J are TRBV30 and TRBJ2-3, with 14 bases lining up with TRBD2. The CDR3 runs 16 residues. Trimming at V came to 3 bases and at J to 5 bases, leaving 7 bases not matched to a gene. The germline gives CDR1 GTSNPN, CDR2 SVGIG (reference sequence). The CDR3 sequence: CAWSEGLAGVLDTQYF. In DNA form, the CDR3 reads TGTGCCTGGAGCGAGGGACTAGCGGGAGTGTTAGATACGCAGTATTTT. Filled out from reference TRBV30 and TRBJ2-3, the complete variable domain reads SQTIHQWPATLVQPVGSPLSLECTVEGTSNPNLYWYRQAAGRGLQLLFYSVGIGQISSEVPQNLSASRPQDRQFILSSKKLLLSDSGFYLCAWSEGLAGVLDTQYFGPGTRLTVL.

This clonotype was observed at least ten times. The chain employs TRBV19 and TRBJ1-2, with no clear D. CDR1 is LNHDA and CDR2 is SQIVND in the germline V gene (reference sequence). Trimming removed 5 bases at V and 6 bases at J, with 13 bases between. The CDR3 totals 13 residues. CDR3 DNA: TGTGCCAGTAGTCTCGGACCGAGGAATGGCTACACCTTC. It yields the protein CASSLGPRNGYTF.

The rearrangement joins TRBV2 to TRBJ2-1; D possibly uses TRBD1 or TRBD2 (5 bases each). The V gene's germline CDR1 is SNHLY and CDR2 FYNNEI. CDR3 length equals 14 residues. The V end was cut by 4 bases, the J end by 7 bases, with 14 bases between. CDR3 amino acids: CASSGGWDGNEQFF. The CDR3 DNA is TGTGCCAGCAGTGGGGGCTGGGACGGGAATGAGCAGTTCTTC.

This clonotype has only a few counts. Here the CDR3 reads CASSSRAGGNEQYF. The CDR3 coding sequence is TGTGCCAGCAGCTCAAGGGCAGGGGGCAATGAGCAGTACTTC. The chain uses TRBV3-1 and TRBJ2-7; TRBD1 matches 8 bases. Germline V gene sequence: CDR1 LGHDT, CDR2 YNNKEL (reference sequence). The CDR3 is 14 amino acids. The V segment lost 5 bases and the J segment 7 bases; nucleotides outside the gene matches: 10.

The chain recombines TRBV27 with TRBJ1-5, with TRBD1 identical over 7 bases. Germline CDR1 and CDR2: MNHEY and SMNVEV (reference sequence). The CDR3 is made up of 15 amino acids. Germline trimming cut 7 bases from V and 6 bases from J; bases unmatched to any gene: 12. The CDR3 loop reads CASNPHGGGGQPQHF. The CDR3 DNA follows: TGTGCCAGCAATCCTCATGGAGGGGGCGGTCAGCCCCAGCATTTT.

The chain uses TRBV6-1 and TRBJ2-5; TRBD2 is a possible D gene (5 bases). Germline values: CDR1 MNHNS, CDR2 SASEGT. The CDR3 has 13 residues. V lost 7 bases, J lost 6 bases, and 15 bases lay in between. The CDR3 region has the DNA TGTGCCAGCACTGAGAAGGGAGACCAGACCCAGTACTTC. The encoded protein is CASTEKGDQTQYF.

This clonotype was seen a handful of times. The chain has TRBV18 and TRBJ1-1; tentatively, D is TRBD1 (6 bases). Germline CDR1 is KGHSH and CDR2 is LQKENI. Trimming stripped 4 bases from V and 0 bases from J, with 12 bases between. The CDR3 extends over 15 amino acids. Here the CDR3 DNA reads TGTGCCAGCTCACGGGGGGCCAGCATGAACACTGAAGCTTTCTTT. This codes for CASSRGASMNTEAFF.